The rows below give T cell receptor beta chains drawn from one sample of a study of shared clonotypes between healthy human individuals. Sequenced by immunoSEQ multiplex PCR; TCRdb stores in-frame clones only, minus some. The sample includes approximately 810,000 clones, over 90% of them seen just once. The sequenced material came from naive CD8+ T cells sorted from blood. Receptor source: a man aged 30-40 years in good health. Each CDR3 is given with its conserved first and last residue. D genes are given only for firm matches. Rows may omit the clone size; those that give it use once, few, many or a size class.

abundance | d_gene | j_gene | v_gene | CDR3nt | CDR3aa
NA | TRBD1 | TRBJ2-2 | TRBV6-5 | TGTGCGGTTCGGGAGGACAGGGGGGCCACCGGGGAGCTGTTTTTT | CAVREDRGATGELFF
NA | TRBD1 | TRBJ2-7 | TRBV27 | TGTGCCAGCAGTTTGGACGGACAGGGGGATAACGAGCAGTACTTC | CASSLDGQGDNEQYF
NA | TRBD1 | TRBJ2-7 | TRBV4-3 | TGCGCCAGCAGCCAAGAACCGGACAGGGACTACGAGCAGTACTTC | CASSQEPDRDYEQYF
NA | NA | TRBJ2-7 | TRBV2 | TGTGCCAGCAGAGAACAGGGAAGGATGGGTCGCGAGCAGTACTTC | CASREQGRMGREQYF
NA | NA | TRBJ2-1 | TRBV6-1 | TGTGCCAGCAGTGAAAGACTAGGGGCCTACAATGAGCAGTTCTTC | CASSERLGAYNEQFF
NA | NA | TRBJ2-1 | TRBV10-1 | TGCGCCAGCAGAGGCAGAGGACTGGACGATGAGCAGTTCTTC | CASRGRGLDDEQFF
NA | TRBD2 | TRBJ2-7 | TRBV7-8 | TGTGCCAGCAGCTTAGGGACTAGCGGGAGGACCGACTACGAGCAGTACTTC | CASSLGTSGRTDYEQYF
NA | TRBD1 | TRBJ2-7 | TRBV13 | TGTGCCAGCAGCTTCACGGGACAGGGATCCTACGAGCAGTACTTC | CASSFTGQGSYEQYF
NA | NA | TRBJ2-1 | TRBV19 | TGTGCCAGTAGTTTGGCGGGCTCGGGTGAGCAGTTCTTC | CASSLAGSGEQFF
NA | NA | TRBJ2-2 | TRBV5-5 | TGTGCCAGCAGCTTTTGGGGGTCGAACACCGGGGAGCTGTTTTTT | CASSFWGSNTGELFF
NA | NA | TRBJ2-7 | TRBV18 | TGTGCCAGCTCACCCCGGGACACCTACGAGCAGTACTTC | CASSPRDTYEQYF
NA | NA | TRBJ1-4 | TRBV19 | TGTGCCAGTAGTGTCCGGGGCCGACAGGCAACTAATGAAAAACTGTTTTTT | CASSVRGRQATNEKLFF
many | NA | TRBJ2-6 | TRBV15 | TGTGCCACCAGCAGACCGGATATGGCCGGCTCTGGGGCCAACGTCCTGACTTTC | CATSRPDMAGSGANVLTF
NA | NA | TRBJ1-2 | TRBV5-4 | TGTGCCAGCAGCTCGTGGACCTCAAACTATGGCTACACCTTC | CASSSWTSNYGYTF
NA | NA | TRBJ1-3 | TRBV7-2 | TGTGCCAGCAACCGGGTCGGAAACACCATATATTTT | CASNRVGNTIYF
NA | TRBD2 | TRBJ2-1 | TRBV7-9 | TGTGCCAGCAGCTTTAGGACTAGCGGGACCCATGAGCAGTTCTTC | CASSFRTSGTHEQFF
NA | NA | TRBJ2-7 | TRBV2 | TGTGCCAGCGGGGGAGGACGCCTCAGGGAGCAGTACTTC | CASGGGRLREQYF
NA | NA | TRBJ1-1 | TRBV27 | TGTGCCAGCAGTTTATCGATTGGGGTCACTGAAGCTTTCTTT | CASSLSIGVTEAFF
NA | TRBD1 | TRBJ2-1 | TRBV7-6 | TGTGCCAGCAGCTTCGAAGGGACAGGGAGGTTTGAGCAGTTCTTC | CASSFEGTGRFEQFF
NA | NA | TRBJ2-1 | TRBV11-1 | TGTGCCAGCAGCGGTGAACCTTCCTACAATGAGCAGTTCTTC | CASSGEPSYNEQFF
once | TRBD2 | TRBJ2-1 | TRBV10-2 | TGCGCCAGCAGTCTAGCGGGTATGGACGCGGGATACAATGAGCAGTTCTTC | CASSLAGMDAGYNEQFF
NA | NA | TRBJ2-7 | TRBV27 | TGTGCCAGCAGTTTATATGCGGAGGGCGTCACCTCCGGCGAGCAGTACTTC | CASSLYAEGVTSGEQYF
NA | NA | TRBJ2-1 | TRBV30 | TGTGCCTGGAGTGTACTAGCTGTGTACAATGAGCAGTTCTTC | CAWSVLAVYNEQFF
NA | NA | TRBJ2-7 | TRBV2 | TGTGCCAGCATCGGTCCACCCTACGAGCAGTACTTC | CASIGPPYEQYF
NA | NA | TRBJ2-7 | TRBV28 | TGTGCCAGCAGGTCCGGTCACGAGCAGTACTTC | CASRSGHEQYF
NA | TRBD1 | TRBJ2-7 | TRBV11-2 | TGTGCCAGCAGCTACCGGGACAGGGGGCCGGACGAGCAGTACTTC | CASSYRDRGPDEQYF
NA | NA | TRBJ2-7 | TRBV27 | TGTGCCAGCAGTTTAAAGAGGGACAACTACGAGCAGTACTTC | CASSLKRDNYEQYF
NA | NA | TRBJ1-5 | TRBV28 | TGTGCCAGCAGTCCCGGGGGTACTGATCAGCCCCAGCATTTT | CASSPGGTDQPQHF
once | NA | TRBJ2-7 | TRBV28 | TGTGCCAGCAGTTATATACAGGCTAGAGACCACGAGCAGTACTTC | CASSYIQARDHEQYF
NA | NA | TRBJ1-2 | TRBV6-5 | TGTGCCAGCAGTTCCGGCCGGTTGTATGGCTACACCTTC | CASSSGRLYGYTF
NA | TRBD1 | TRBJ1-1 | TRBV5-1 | TGCGCCAGCAGCCTACGGACAGGGGGGAACACTGAAGCTTTCTTT | CASSLRTGGNTEAFF
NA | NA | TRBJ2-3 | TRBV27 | TGTGCCAGCAGTTTATCCCGCCCCGCAGATACGCAGTATTTT | CASSLSRPADTQYF
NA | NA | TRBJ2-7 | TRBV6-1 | TGTGCCAGCAAGGGTATTGGTTACGAGCAGTACTTC | CASKGIGYEQYF
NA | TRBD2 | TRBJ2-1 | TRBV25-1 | TGTGCCAGCAGTGGTAGCGGGAGGGAGGGTGAGCAGTTCTTC | CASSGSGREGEQFF
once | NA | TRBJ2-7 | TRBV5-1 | TGCGCCAGCAGCGTAGGACAGCATTTCTCCTACGAGCAGTACTTC | CASSVGQHFSYEQYF
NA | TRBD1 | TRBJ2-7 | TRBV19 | TGTGCCAGTAAAACCCGAGGGACAGGGGGTTACGAGCAGTACTTC | CASKTRGTGGYEQYF
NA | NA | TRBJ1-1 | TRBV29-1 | TGCAGCGTTACACAGGGTGTTCGTTACACTGAAGCTTTCTTT | CSVTQGVRYTEAFF
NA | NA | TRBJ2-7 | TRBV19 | TGTGCCAGTAGTACCAGGACAGCCTCCTACGAGCAGTACTTC | CASSTRTASYEQYF
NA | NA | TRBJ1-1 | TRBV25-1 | TGTGCCAGCAGTGTACGGGGAAGACAGGACGAAGCTTTCTTT | CASSVRGRQDEAFF
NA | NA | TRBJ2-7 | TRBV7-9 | TGTGCCAGCAGCCTCCTGGTCTACGAGCAGTACTTC | CASSLLVYEQYF
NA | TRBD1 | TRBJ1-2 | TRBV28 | TGTGCCAGCAGTCCAGGACAGGGATGGACTAACTATGGCTACACCTTC | CASSPGQGWTNYGYTF
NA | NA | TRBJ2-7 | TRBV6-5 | TGTGCCAGTTGCCCAGCGGAGTACTCCTACGAGCAGTACTTC | CASCPAEYSYEQYF
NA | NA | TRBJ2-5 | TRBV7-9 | TGTGCCAGCAGCTTAGCGAATTTACGATTCGAGACCCAGTACTTC | CASSLANLRFETQYF
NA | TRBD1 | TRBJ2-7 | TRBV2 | TGTGCCAGCAGTGTGGAGACAGGGGGCGATGGTAGCTCCGAGCAGTACTTC | CASSVETGGDGSSEQYF
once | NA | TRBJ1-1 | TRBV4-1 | TGCGCCAGCAGCCCGCCCACCTTGAACGGGGCTTTCTTT | CASSPPTLNGAFF
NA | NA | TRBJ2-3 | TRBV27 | TGTGCCAGCAGTTTATCGACAGATACGCAGTATTTT | CASSLSTDTQYF
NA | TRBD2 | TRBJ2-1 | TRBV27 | TGTGCCAGCAGACGGGGACTAGCGTCCGACAATGAGCAGTTCTTC | CASRRGLASDNEQFF
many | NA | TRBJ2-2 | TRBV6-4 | TGTGCCAGCAGTGAGGGCACCGGGGAGCTGTTTTTT | CASSEGTGELFF
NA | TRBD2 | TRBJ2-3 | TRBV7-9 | TGTGCCAGCTCGCGGGGGGCAGATACGCAGTATTTT | CASSRGADTQYF
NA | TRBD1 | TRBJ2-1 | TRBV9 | TGTGCCAGCAGCGTAGAACGGCGGACAGGGGACAATGAGCAGTTCTTC | CASSVERRTGDNEQFF
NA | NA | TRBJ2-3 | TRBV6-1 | TGTGCCAGCAGCGAATCGGGACTTCCAAGCACAGATACGCAGTATTTT | CASSESGLPSTDTQYF
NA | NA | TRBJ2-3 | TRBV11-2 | TGTGCCAGCAGCTTAGAGTACTTAGATACGCAGTATTTT | CASSLEYLDTQYF
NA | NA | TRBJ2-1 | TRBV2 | TGTGCCAGCCACCTCAAGGGCAATGAGCAGTTCTTC | CASHLKGNEQFF